This TCR beta chain was documented in a study of tumor-infiltrating lymphocytes in localized non-small cell lung cancer. The CDR3 has 12 amino acids. Trimming at V came to 4 bases and at J to 8 bases, leaving 2 bases not matched to a gene. Germline V gene lookup returns CDR1 SGHDT and CDR2 YYEEEE. Assay: immunoSEQ multiplex PCR; the TCRdb copy retains only in-frame clones and omits some. The table lists around 16,000 clones, roughly 43% of them singletons. Only a few counts were recorded for this clone. The sequenced sample was lung tumor tissue. The chain joins TRBV5-6 to TRBJ1-2; 10 nucleotides match TRBD1. The clonotype comes from a human donor with non-small cell lung cancer. The CDR3 is CASSLTGGGYTF. The CDR3 nucleotides read TGTGCCAGCAGCCTGACAGGGGGCGGCTACACCTTC.